The 2 T cell receptor beta chains below were found in one sample sequenced in a study of shared clonotypes between healthy human individuals. Only in-frame clones appear in the TCRdb table, and some are missing; sequencing was by immunoSEQ multiplex PCR. The repertoire consists of around 1.4 million clones, with approximately 98.5% occurring once and the leading ten covering approximately 0.38%. The sequenced material came from naive CD4+ T cells sorted from blood. Specified subset: CD45RA+ positively selected. These receptors were collected from a man aged 25 to 40 in good health.

The chain couples TRBV5-1 to TRBJ1-2, with 7 bases fitting TRBD1. Germline CDR1 reads SGHRS; CDR2 reads YFSETQ. V lost 0 bases and J lost 2; bases outside the gene matches: 4. This CDR3 is built from 15 residues. The CDR3 reads CASSLASGGNYGYTF. The CDR3 region has the DNA TGCGCCAGCAGCTTGGCCTCAGGGGGGAACTATGGCTACACCTTC.

The V call is TRBV2, the J call TRBJ1-2; a weak D match, TRBD1 (6 bases). Germline V gives CDR1 SNHLY, CDR2 FYNNEI. V was pared by 8 bases and J by 4 bases, with 11 bases between. The CDR3 covers 12 residues. The chain's CDR3 is CASQGQTYGYTF. The CDR3 DNA reads as TGTGCCAGCCAAGGACAGACCTATGGCTACACCTTC.